These 23 T cell receptor beta chains originate from one sample sequenced in a study of blood T cell repertoires in COVID-19. Profiling relied on immunoSEQ multiplex PCR, and the TCRdb table lists in-frame clones only, not all of them. This sample has about 76,000 clones, with 90% found just once. Sequencing input: peripheral blood. The receptors were gathered from a human donor in a cohort sampled during active COVID-19.

The rearrangement joins TRBV6-1 to TRBJ2-1; 7 bases are shared with TRBD2. CDR3 length: 17 residues. Looked up from germline, CDR1 is MNHNS and CDR2 is SASEGT. Trimming at V came to 2 bases and at J to 7 bases, leaving 14 bases not matched to a gene. CDR3 coding DNA: TGTGCCAGCAGTGAATACCCCGGGGCTAGCGGAAGGAATGAGCAGTTCTTC. Its translation: CASSEYPGASGRNEQFF.

The V call is TRBV7-9, the J call TRBJ2-7, with 8 bases lining up with TRBD1. Germline lookup yields CDR1 SEHNR and CDR2 FQNEAQ (reference sequence). The junction had 6 bases not matched to a gene; V was cut back by 6 bases and J by 2 bases. The CDR3 consists of 14 residues. The CDR3 DNA reads TGTGCCAGCAGTTCGACAGGGGAACCCTACGAGCAGTACTTC. It specifies CASSSTGEPYEQYF.

This clone ranks as medium-sized. The chain combines TRBV9 with TRBJ2-7; 8 bases match TRBD2. This CDR3 comprises 16 residues. V trimming: 0 bases; J trimming: 3 bases; junction bases outside the gene matches: 8. CDR1 is SGDLS, CDR2 YYNGEE, per germline. DNA of the CDR3: TGTGCCAGCAGCGTAGTAGCGGGACAAGGACTCTACGAGCAGTACTTC. It is translated as CASSVVAGQGLYEQYF.

The chain joins TRBV7-9 to TRBJ2-1, with TRBD2 matching over 14 bases. Germline V gene sequence: CDR1 SEHNR, CDR2 FQNEAQ (reference sequence). V trimming: 4 bases; J trimming: 7 bases; junction bases outside the gene matches: 3. This CDR3 is built from 15 residues. CDR3 bases: TGTGCCAGCAGCTCGGGACTAGCGGGAGATAATGAGCAGTTCTTC. Encoded protein: CASSSGLAGDNEQFF.

DNA for the CDR3: TGCAGCGGCACAGCTAATGAGCAGTTCTTC. Translated, it gives CSGTANEQFF. The V call is TRBV29-1, the J call TRBJ2-1; D call uncertain. The germline V gene encodes CDR1 SQVTM and CDR2 ANQGSEA. V lost 7 bases and J 7 bases, leaving 8 bases between the germline ends. The CDR3 consists of 10 residues.

This clone is medium-sized. This chain connects TRBV19 to TRBJ2-3; tentative D call: TRBD2 (5 bases). V was trimmed by 1 base and J by 3 bases, leaving 11 bases between them. CDR1 and CDR2 (germline): LNHDA, SQIVND (reference sequence). The CDR3 is made up of 15 amino acids. Written as DNA, the CDR3 is TGTGCCAGTAGTATAGGGAGGAGTGGGACAGATACGCAGTATTTT. Translating it yields CASSIGRSGTDTQYF.

V is TRBV6-6 and J is TRBJ1-1, with 8 bases matching TRBD1. There are 14 residues in the CDR3. V dropped 11 bases and J dropped 1; count of bases not matched to a gene: 9. The germline V gene has CDR1 MNHNY and CDR2 SVGAGI (reference sequence). CDR3 coding DNA: TGTGCCGGCATCGGGACAGGACCGAACACTGAAGCTTTCTTT. Translation gives CAGIGTGPNTEAFF.

This chain uses TRBV5-4 with TRBJ2-7; 12 bases are shared with TRBD2. Trimming at V came to 0 bases and at J to 12 bases, leaving 4 bases not matched to a gene. In germline, CDR1 is SGHNT, CDR2 YYREEE (reference sequence). This CDR3 spans 13 amino acids. CDR3 nucleotides: TGTGCCAGCAGCTTGGGACTAGCGGGAGATCGGTACTTC. Its translation is CASSLGLAGDRYF.

The rearrangement uses TRBV4-2 and TRBJ2-1; possible D gene TRBD2, 6 bases. V dropped 1 base and J dropped 15 bases, with 10 bases sitting between them. This CDR3 is 11 amino acids long. Germline CDR1 and CDR2: LGHNA and YNFKEQ. CDR3 bases: TGTGCCAGCAGCCAAGGGAGGGAGTGGTTCTTC. Amino acid sequence: CASSQGREWFF.

The chain combines TRBV28 with TRBJ1-5, with D possibly being TRBD1 (6 bases). The CDR3 is 17 residues long. In germline, CDR1 is MDHEN, CDR2 SYDVKM. V was cut by 6 bases and J by 4 bases, with 22 bases left in between. The CDR3 DNA follows: TGTGCCAGCAGATCGCTCCCAGGGGCAGCCACAAATCAGCCCCAGCATTTT. Translated: CASRSLPGAATNQPQHF.

This chain joins TRBV5-4 and TRBJ2-1; 8 bases line up with TRBD2. Trimming removed 0 bases from V and 6 bases from J; junction bases left unmatched: 8. The CDR3 runs to 16 residues. CDR1 and CDR2 from the germline V gene are SGHNT and YYREEE (reference sequence). CDR3 loop: CASSLGAGTRFNEQFF. The CDR3 DNA reads TGTGCCAGCAGCTTGGGGGCCGGGACTAGATTCAATGAGCAGTTCTTC.

This clone was observed a few times. The chain joins TRBV28 to TRBJ2-3; the D is unclear. From germline, CDR1 is MDHEN and CDR2 SYDVKM. The CDR3 contains 14 residues. The V end lost 6 bases, the J end lost 1 base, and 11 bases lay between the germline ends. Here the CDR3 reads CASRLLLGTDTQYF. In nucleotides, the CDR3 is TGTGCCAGCAGACTTCTTCTAGGCACAGATACGCAGTATTTT.

The chain links TRBV6-5 to TRBJ1-1; D gene unclear. CDR1 and CDR2 (germline): MNHEY, SVGAGI. The CDR3 runs 12 residues. V was clipped by 6 bases and J by 2 bases, with 7 bases between them. CDR3 sequence (DNA): TGTGCCAGCAGCGATAGAAACACTGAAGCTTTCTTT. This sequence encodes CASSDRNTEAFF.

The genes are TRBV5-4 and TRBJ2-1; unclear D gene. Germline lookup yields CDR1 SGHNT and CDR2 YYREEE (reference sequence). Trimming took off 5 bases at V and 4 bases at J, with 7 bases between the two ends. The CDR3 consists of 12 residues. The CDR3 spells CASRTIYNEQFF. Here the CDR3 DNA reads TGTGCCAGCAGAACTATATACAATGAGCAGTTCTTC.

In its sample, this clone was seen once. The V call is TRBV7-9, the J call TRBJ2-3; 9 bases are a match to TRBD1. The germline CDR1 and CDR2 sequences are SEHNR and FQNEAQ (reference sequence). Unmatched junction bases numbered 12, after V lost 5 bases and J lost 3 bases. The CDR3 contains 17 residues. CDR3 sequence reads: CASSAGTGPTRTDTQYF. The CDR3 nucleotides are TGTGCCAGCAGCGCGGGGACAGGGCCGACAAGGACAGATACGCAGTATTTT.

This chain links TRBV12-3 or TRBV12-4 with TRBJ2-7; 7 positions agree with TRBD2. J was trimmed by 3 bases and V by 6 bases; bases with no gene match: 5. The CDR3 runs 13 residues. The CDR3 DNA follows: TGTGCCAGCAGGGGGGGGAACGACTACGAGCAGTACTTC. This sequence encodes CASRGGNDYEQYF.

The chain's CDR3 is CASQETGGAETQYF. The CDR3 coding sequence is TGTGCCAGCCAGGAAACAGGGGGGGCAGAGACCCAGTACTTC. J is TRBJ2-5 and V is TRBV28, with D maybe TRBD1 (8 bases). CDR3 length: 14 amino acids. In germline, CDR1 is MDHEN, CDR2 SYDVKM. Trimming removed 8 bases at V and 4 bases at J, with 17 bases between.

This sequence joins TRBV27 and TRBJ2-3; the match to TRBD1 covers 10 bases. Looked up from germline, CDR1 is MNHEY and CDR2 is SMNVEV (reference sequence). After removal of 5 bases from V and 1 base from J, the junction contained 6 bases not matched to a gene. The CDR3 is 16 amino acids. CDR3: CASSRSGTGGTDTQYF. The CDR3 coding sequence is TGTGCCAGCAGTCGGTCCGGGACAGGGGGCACAGATACGCAGTATTTT.

The V call is TRBV18, the J call TRBJ1-4; the match to TRBD1 covers 7 bases. The V and J ends lost 5 bases and 0 bases, in that order; junction bases with no gene match: 3. CDR1 and CDR2 from the germline V gene are KGHSH and LQKENI. CDR3 length: 15 amino acids. In DNA, the CDR3 is TGTGCCAGCTCAACAGGGGCAGCAACTAATGAAAAACTGTTTTTT. This sequence encodes CASSTGAATNEKLFF.

The rearrangement links TRBV18 to TRBJ1-5, with D possibly TRBD1 on 6 matching bases. The CDR3 runs 14 residues. Germline V lookup: CDR1 KGHSH, CDR2 LQKENI. V lost 3 bases and J 8 bases, leaving 14 bases between the germline ends. This CDR3 is CASSPETGLEPQHF. As DNA, the CDR3 is TGTGCCAGCTCACCCGAGACAGGACTGGAGCCCCAGCATTTT.

DNA for the CDR3: TGTGCCAGCAGTTTATACCCCCCTACAGACCTATACGAGCAGTACTTC. Translated, it gives CASSLYPPTDLYEQYF. The rearrangement links TRBV28 to TRBJ2-7; no clear D gene. The CDR3 spans 16 residues. Trimming cost V 1 base and J 4 bases, with 17 bases left between them. Germline CDR1 is MDHEN and CDR2 is SYDVKM. The full variable domain, rest sourced from reference TRBV28 and TRBJ2-7, is DVKVTQSSRYLVKRTGEKVFLECVQDMDHENMFWYRQDPGLGLRLIYFSYDVKMKEKGDIPEGYSVSREKKERFSLILESASTNQTSMYLCASSLYPPTDLYEQYFGPGTRLTVT.

The chain uses TRBV4-2 and TRBJ1-3; TRBD1 matches 11 bases. The CDR3 is made up of 16 amino acids. V lost 3 bases to trimming and J lost 0 bases; unmatched junction nucleotides: 1. CDR1 LGHNA and CDR2 YNFKEQ come from the germline V gene. DNA of the CDR3: TGTGCCAGCAGCCAGGGGACAGGGGGCTCTGGAAACACCATATATTTT. Protein sequence: CASSQGTGGSGNTIYF.

This rearrangement joins TRBV27 to TRBJ2-7; tentative D call: TRBD1 (5 bases). Germline V gene sequence: CDR1 MNHEY, CDR2 SMNVEV (reference sequence). The CDR3 extends over 15 amino acids. Trimming stripped 0 bases from V and 0 bases from J, with 9 bases between. This CDR3 is CASSLSSGPSYEQYF. In nucleotides, the CDR3 is TGTGCCAGCAGTTTATCGTCAGGGCCCTCCTACGAGCAGTACTTC.